The 14 T cell receptor beta chains listed next were all sequenced from one sample in a study of blood T cell repertoires in COVID-19. The repertoire was sequenced with immunoSEQ multiplex PCR; TCRdb's copy has only in-frame clones and lacks some. The data show approximately 61,000 clones, with about 86% seen just once and around 15% held by the top ten. The sequenced material came from peripheral blood. These receptors all stem from a human donor in a cohort sampled during active COVID-19.

The chain employs TRBV27 and TRBJ2-1; D gene uncertain. V lost 6 bases and J 4 bases, leaving 16 bases between the germline ends. Germline V lookup: CDR1 MNHEY, CDR2 SMNVEV (reference sequence). This CDR3 region has 15 residues. The CDR3 DNA reads as TGTGCCAGCAGACCTCTCCGCGCCGATTACAATGAGCAGTTCTTC. This encodes CASRPLRADYNEQFF.

This sequence joins TRBV7-9 and TRBJ1-1; maybe TRBD1 (6 bases). This CDR3 has 15 amino acids. Germline CDR1 is SEHNR and CDR2 is FQNEAQ (reference sequence). V was cut by 5 bases and J by 3 bases, with 16 bases left in between. Here the CDR3 DNA reads TGTGCCAGCAGCGTGACAGGTCCCATGGACACTGAAGCTTTCTTT. Encoded protein: CASSVTGPMDTEAFF.

The count of this clone is one. The chain combines TRBV27 with TRBJ2-7; TRBD2 aligns across 13 bases. Germline loops: CDR1 MNHEY, CDR2 SMNVEV (reference sequence). The CDR3 length is 17 residues. With V trimmed by 6 bases and J by 6 bases, 14 bases remained unmatched. CDR3 in DNA: TGTGCCAGCAGCCCTCGTCTACTAGCGGGAGGGCCTGGCGAGCAGTACTTC. Translating gives CASSPRLLAGGPGEQYF.

The J gene is TRBJ1-6, the V gene TRBV5-1; TRBD1 might be the D (5 bases). Germline values: CDR1 SGHRS, CDR2 YFSETQ. This CDR3 is built from 16 residues. The V end lost 3 bases, the J end lost 7 bases, and 17 bases lay between the germline ends. The CDR3 region has the DNA TGCGCCAGCAGCTCGCGGGGCGGAATTACGAATTCACCCCTCCACTTT. It codes for CASSSRGGITNSPLHF.

The gene calls are TRBV18 and TRBJ2-7; 8 bases match TRBD1. Germline V lookup: CDR1 KGHSH, CDR2 LQKENI. The CDR3 loop spans 14 amino acids. J gave up 3 bases and V 2 bases, and 3 bases lay outside the gene matches. In nucleotides, the CDR3 is TGTGCCAGCTCACCAGTCAGGGGGCTCTACGAGCAGTACTTC. Protein: CASSPVRGLYEQYF.

The rearrangement joins TRBV6-2 or TRBV6-3 to TRBJ2-5; no reliable D call. V was shortened by 5 bases and J by 2 bases, with 3 bases between the two germline ends. Germline CDR1 and CDR2: MNHEY and SVGEGT. CDR3 length equals 11 residues. The CDR3: CASSLQETQYF. The CDR3 region has the DNA TGTGCCAGCAGTCTGCAAGAGACCCAGTACTTC.

This clone was picked up one time. The V gene is TRBV9, the J gene TRBJ2-2; D might be TRBD1 (5 bases). Between the trimmed V and J ends, which lost 1 base and 4 bases, there was a span of 11 bases. The CDR3 extends over 15 amino acids. Germline CDR1 is SGDLS and CDR2 is YYNGEE. CDR3 in DNA: TGTGCCAGCAGCGTATTGCAGGGTAGCACCGGGGAGCTGTTTTTT. This codes for CASSVLQGSTGELFF.

This clone is a singleton in its sample. The chain joins TRBV10-3 to TRBJ1-5, with a possible D match to TRBD1 (5 bases). CDR1 is ENHRY and CDR2 is SYGVKD in the germline V gene. The CDR3 loop spans 14 amino acids. Trimming shortened V by 3 bases and J by 2 bases, and 8 bases separated the two germline ends. CDR3 sequence reads: CAISEETGNQPQHF. CDR3 in DNA: TGTGCCATCAGTGAAGAGACAGGCAATCAGCCCCAGCATTTT.

This chain uses TRBV28 with TRBJ2-4, with a possible D match to TRBD2 (6 bases). The V end lost 6 bases, the J end lost 0 bases, and 18 bases lay between the germline ends. Germline lookup yields CDR1 MDHEN and CDR2 SYDVKM. The CDR3 loop spans 17 amino acids. Here the CDR3 DNA reads TGTGCCAGCAGCGGGACTCCTACGACTCTAGCCAAAAACATTCAGTACTTC. Translating it yields CASSGTPTTLAKNIQYF.

The chain joins TRBV27 to TRBJ2-7; D is perhaps TRBD1 (8 bases). Germline V gives CDR1 MNHEY, CDR2 SMNVEV (reference sequence). The germline V and J ends were trimmed by 8 bases and 7 bases, with 30 bases remaining between them. This CDR3 spans 17 amino acids. DNA for the CDR3: TGTGCCAGCGGGGGAGGGACAGGCCAGGGTGTTTCGCGTGAGCAGTACTTC. This gives the protein CASGGGTGQGVSREQYF.

The chain couples TRBV6-1 to TRBJ1-6; 9 bases match TRBD1. The CDR3 is 17 amino acids. V shed 4 bases, J shed 6 bases, and the junction held 10 bases outside the gene matches. From germline, CDR1 is MNHNS and CDR2 SASEGT. The CDR3 reads CASSALGQGRGNSPLHF. The CDR3 DNA reads as TGTGCCAGCAGTGCCCTGGGACAGGGTAGAGGTAATTCACCCCTCCACTTT.

The chain joins TRBV28 to TRBJ2-1; D unresolved. This CDR3 is 16 amino acids long. Looked up from germline, CDR1 is MDHEN and CDR2 is SYDVKM. V gave up 8 bases and J gave up 1 base, with 18 bases separating them. CDR3 in DNA: TGTGCCAGCCATCTTGAGCTAGTGTGGTCCTACAATGAGCAGTTCTTC. Translated: CASHLELVWSYNEQFF. The variable domain in full, completed from reference TRBV28 and TRBJ2-1, reads DVKVTQSSRYLVKRTGEKVFLECVQDMDHENMFWYRQDPGLGLRLIYFSYDVKMKEKGDIPEGYSVSREKKERFSLILESASTNQTSMYLCASHLELVWSYNEQFFGPGTRLTVL.

CDR3 in DNA: TGTGCCAGCAGCTATTCCGGGACATTAGGGTTGAACGAGCAGTACTTC. This translates into CASSYSGTLGLNEQYF. The V and J genes are TRBV7-6 and TRBJ2-7; a possible D gene is TRBD1 (6 bases). The CDR3 runs to 16 residues. The germline CDR1 and CDR2 sequences are SGHVS and FNYEAQ. V lost 4 bases and J 5 bases, leaving 21 bases between the germline ends.

CDR3 coding DNA: TGTGCCAGCGCTCCGGGGGGGCGGACTCAGCCCCAGCATTTT. It specifies CASAPGGRTQPQHF. The gene calls are TRBV28 and TRBJ1-5, with D perhaps TRBD1 (6 bases). The CDR3 covers 14 residues. The V gene lost 8 bases and the J gene lost 6 bases, with 17 bases spanning the gap. CDR1 and CDR2 from the germline V gene are MDHEN and SYDVKM.